This T cell receptor (beta chain) came from a study of breast tumors, draining lymph nodes, adjacent tissues. Axillary draining lymph nodes of breast cancer patients supplied the node samples. MiXCR, applied by TCRdb to the multiplex PCR reads, yields one record per CDR3 protein. The sample includes some 170,000 distinct CDR3 sequences, 30% to 35% of them seen just once. Trimming took 2 bases from V and 8 from J; bases not matched to a gene: 11. Germline lookup yields CDR1 WSHSY and CDR2 SAAADI. The CDR3 contains 16 residues. The genes are TRBV10-2 and TRBJ1-2, with TRBD1 matching 10 bases. The sample taken for sequencing was axillary lymph node tissue. This TCR was recovered from a female donor with breast cancer. Some clones in this sample may be carry-over from other donors' samples. The CDR3 nucleotides are TGCGCCAGCAGTGAGGAGGGACAGGGGTTTTCTTTAGGCTACACCTTC. Its protein is CASSEEGQGFSLGYTF.